This T cell receptor (beta chain) is from a study of cytomegalovirus exposure and HLA in healthy donors. PCR amplification relied on 60 Vbeta primers (plus 13 Jbeta primers). Produced via immunoSEQ multiplex PCR; TCRdb's table is partial and in-frame only. The sample has approximately 160,000 clones, just over 70% seen once. CDR1 SGHRS and CDR2 YFSETQ come from the germline V gene. This CDR3 contains 15 residues. V lost 4 bases, J lost 6 bases, and 8 bases stayed unmatched. The sample consisted of PBMCs. The chain has TRBV5-1 and TRBJ2-1; 9 positions match TRBD2. This sequence was found in a man between 18 and 29 years old in good health and CMV-seropositive. The CDR3 loop reads CASSGLSGGVNEQFF. DNA for the CDR3: TGCGCCAGCAGCGGCCTTAGCGGGGGAGTCAATGAGCAGTTCTTC.